Following are 5 T cell receptor beta chains from one sample sequenced in a study of blood T cell repertoires in COVID-19. The data were produced by immunoSEQ multiplex PCR, yet TCRdb's version contains in-frame clones alone and is incomplete. Of some 300,000 clones in the sample, 88% are singletons; the top ten hold about 1%. The sample consisted of PBMCs or T cells enriched from blood (not recorded which). The receptors derive from a woman in her thirties who had recovered from COVID-19.

J is TRBJ1-2 and V is TRBV19; D is unresolved. Trimming pared 0 bases from V and 4 bases from J, leaving 9 bases between. CDR3 length: 14 residues. Germline CDR1 is LNHDA and CDR2 is SQIVND (reference sequence). The CDR3 coding sequence is TGTGCCAGTAGTATAGAGCTTACTCCCTATGGCTACACCTTC. The encoded protein is CASSIELTPYGYTF.

V usage is TRBV6-1 and J usage is TRBJ2-7; 11 nucleotides line up with TRBD1. Germline values: CDR1 MNHNS, CDR2 SASEGT. V shed 0 bases and J 7 bases; nucleotides not matched to a gene: 14. The CDR3 has 18 residues. The CDR3 sequence: CASSEALFRDRGAGEQYF. The CDR3 DNA reads as TGTGCCAGCAGTGAAGCCCTTTTCCGGGACAGGGGGGCGGGGGAGCAGTACTTC.

The gene calls are TRBV2 and TRBJ2-1; 7 positions agree with TRBD1. Germline CDR1 reads SNHLY; CDR2 reads FYNNEI. CDR3 length: 15 amino acids. After removal of 2 bases from V and 3 bases from J, the junction contained 4 bases not matched to a gene. The CDR3 here is CASSEQGELYNEQFF. DNA for the CDR3: TGTGCCAGCAGTGAACAGGGGGAACTCTACAATGAGCAGTTCTTC.

J is TRBJ2-2 and V is TRBV4-1, with TRBD1 identical over 9 bases. In germline, CDR1 is MGHRA, CDR2 YSYEKL. The V and J ends lost 4 bases and 6 bases, in that order; junction bases with no gene match: 15. The CDR3 contains 18 residues. The CDR3 DNA reads as TGCGCCAGCAGCCCGGACAGGGGACCGCCTCCTACACCCGGGGAGCTGTTTTTT. This codes for CASSPDRGPPPTPGELFF.

The chain employs TRBV27 and TRBJ2-1; 11 nucleotides match TRBD2. The V and J ends lost 5 bases and 3 bases, in that order; junction bases with no gene match: 6. Germline V gives CDR1 MNHEY, CDR2 SMNVEV (reference sequence). This CDR3 spans 16 amino acids. The CDR3 protein is CASSPPTSGVYNEQFF. The CDR3 DNA reads as TGTGCCAGCAGTCCCCCGACTAGCGGGGTCTACAATGAGCAGTTCTTC.